This entry lists 19 T cell receptor beta chains sequenced from one sample in a study of blood T cell repertoires in COVID-19. Only in-frame clones appear in the TCRdb table, and some are missing; sequencing was by immunoSEQ multiplex PCR. The sample has some 130,000 clones; about 70% are singletons. The material sequenced was peripheral blood. These receptors all stem from a woman in her 70s with acute or convalescent COVID-19.

In this sample, this clone turned up a few times. The chain employs TRBV19 and TRBJ1-5; D not resolved. V gave up 2 bases and J gave up 4 bases, with 6 bases separating them. CDR1 and CDR2 (germline): LNHDA, SQIVND (reference sequence). The CDR3 has 13 residues. CDR3: CASSITRNQPQHF. The CDR3, as DNA: TGTGCCAGTAGTATAACGAGAAATCAGCCCCAGCATTTT.

Only a few counts were recorded for this clone. The chain combines TRBV9 with TRBJ1-3; 7 bases map to TRBD1. CDR1 and CDR2 from the germline V gene are SGDLS and YYNGEE. The CDR3 loop spans 14 amino acids. Germline trimming cut 0 bases from V and 4 bases from J; bases unmatched to any gene: 1. CDR3 amino acids: CASSVGGQGNTIYF. In nucleotides, the CDR3 is TGTGCCAGCAGCGTAGGGGGACAGGGAAACACCATATATTTT.

The chain links TRBV4-3 to TRBJ1-2, with 8 bases identical to TRBD1. Per the germline V gene, CDR1 is LGHNA and CDR2 is YSLEER. This CDR3 region has 15 residues. J lost 3 bases, V lost 3 bases, and 6 bases had no gene match. The DNA of the CDR3 is TGCGCCAGCAGCCACATACCGACAGGGGACTATGGCTACACCTTC. It specifies CASSHIPTGDYGYTF.

This clone appeared once. The rearrangement joins TRBV6-6 to TRBJ2-5, with D possibly being TRBD2 (6 bases). V shed 3 bases and J shed 3 bases, with 11 bases lying between them. The CDR3 covers 14 residues. Germline assignment: CDR1 MNHNY and CDR2 SVGAGI (reference sequence). CDR3 sequence (DNA): TGTGCCAGCAGTTATTTCAGGGAGGAAGAGACCCAGTACTTC. It yields the protein CASSYFREEETQYF.

The rearrangement uses TRBV5-6 and TRBJ1-5, with D tentatively TRBD1 (5 bases). Trimming stripped 1 base from V and 7 bases from J, with 9 bases between. The CDR3 spans 13 residues. Germline assignment: CDR1 SGHDT and CDR2 YYEEEE. The CDR3 protein is CASSLQGRQPQHF. CDR3 coding DNA: TGTGCCAGCAGCTTGCAGGGCAGGCAGCCCCAGCATTTT.

The chain uses TRBV11-2 and TRBJ1-6, with TRBD1 as a possible D gene (6 bases). The CDR3 is 13 residues long. Germline assignment: CDR1 SGHAT and CDR2 FQNNGV. Between the trimmed V and J ends, which lost 5 bases and 8 bases, there was a span of 10 bases. CDR3 coding DNA: TGTGCCAGCAGCCCTAACAGGGATTCACCCCTCCACTTT. This encodes CASSPNRDSPLHF.

The chain couples TRBV7-9 to TRBJ2-7; 9 bases line up with TRBD2. The CDR3 is made up of 19 amino acids. The ends lost 3 bases at V and 1 base at J; junction bases unmatched: 16. Germline CDR1 and CDR2: SEHNR and FQNEAQ (reference sequence). The CDR3 here is CASSFISGSGRGFSYEQYF. CDR3 nucleotide sequence: TGTGCCAGCAGCTTCATTTCTGGTAGCGGGAGAGGGTTTTCCTACGAGCAGTACTTC. The variable domain in full, completed from reference TRBV7-9 and TRBJ2-7, reads DTGVSQNPRHKITKRGQNVTFRCDPISEHNRLYWYRQTLGQGPEFLTYFQNEAQLEKSRLLSDRFSAERPKGSFSTLEIQRTEQGDSAMYLCASSFISGSGRGFSYEQYFGPGTRLTVT.

This clone was found a few times. The chain's CDR3 is CASGQGQAWLGEQFF. CDR3 DNA sequence: TGTGCTAGTGGTCAGGGACAGGCCTGGCTTGGTGAGCAGTTCTTC. The chain uses TRBV12-5 and TRBJ2-1; 8 bases agree with TRBD1. J gave up 9 bases and V 5 bases, and 12 bases lay outside the gene matches. Germline V CDR1 and CDR2: LGHNT, FRNRAP. The CDR3 contains 15 residues. The full variable domain, rest sourced from reference TRBV12-5 and TRBJ2-1, is DARVTQTPRHKVTEMGQEVTMRCQPILGHNTVFWYRQTMMQGLELLAYFRNRAPLDDSGMPKDRFSAEMPDATLATLKIQPSEPRDSAVYFCASGQGQAWLGEQFFGPGTRLTVL.

Of note for this clone: It may be a read error: a sequence one base away is much more abundant. This sequence joins TRBV27 and TRBJ2-7; TRBD2 agrees at 15 bases. The CDR3 has 16 residues. V was clipped by 5 bases and J by 5 bases; unmatched bases: 7. Germline CDR1 and CDR2: MNHEY and SMNVEV (reference sequence). CDR3 loop: CASSPTGLAGGDEQYF. CDR3 in DNA: TGTGCCAGCAGTCCCACCGGACTAGCGGGAGGGGACGAGCAGTACTTC.

This chain links TRBV2 with TRBJ1-6; 9 nucleotides align to TRBD1. Germline V lookup: CDR1 SNHLY, CDR2 FYNNEI. The CDR3 has 17 residues. The junction had 13 bases not matched to a gene; V was cut back by 3 bases and J by 10 bases. CDR3 in DNA: TGTGCCAGCAGTGACCAGACAGGGGGGGACTTCGGATCACCCCTCCACTTT. Encoded protein: CASSDQTGGDFGSPLHF.

The chain is built from TRBV12-5 and TRBJ1-5; D is ambiguous. Per germline, CDR1 LGHNT and CDR2 FRNRAP. V was clipped by 5 bases and J by 9 bases, with 8 bases between them. This CDR3 region has 11 residues. The CDR3 DNA reads TGTGCTAGTGGTACCGTCGGGCCCCAGCATTTT. Translated, it gives CASGTVGPQHF.

Note on this clone: The identical CDR3 is also encoded by other nucleotide sequences in the sample. The chain combines TRBV7-9 with TRBJ1-4; 7 nucleotides line up with TRBD1. Germline loops: CDR1 SEHNR, CDR2 FQNEAQ (reference sequence). V lost 5 bases to trimming and J lost 3 bases; unmatched junction nucleotides: 3. The CDR3 length is 14 residues. As DNA, the CDR3 is TGTGCCAGCAGCCTCGGGACAGCTAATGAAAAACTGTTTTTT. Protein: CASSLGTANEKLFF.

The chain recombines TRBV4-2 with TRBJ1-1; TRBD1 aligns across 7 bases. V lost 4 bases, J lost 2 bases, and 7 bases stayed unmatched. The CDR3 runs to 15 residues. Germline loops: CDR1 LGHNA, CDR2 YNFKEQ. The CDR3 DNA reads TGTGCCAGCAGCCCTCAAGGGGGCCCTAACACTGAAGCTTTCTTT. Amino acids: CASSPQGGPNTEAFF.

The rearrangement uses TRBV25-1 and TRBJ2-1; TRBD2 agrees at 10 bases. CDR1 MGHDK and CDR2 SYGVNS come from the germline V gene. CDR3 length: 18 residues. The junction had 6 bases not matched to a gene; V was cut back by 0 bases and J by 1 base. CDR3 bases: TGTGCCAGCAGTGAATATGGGGTAGCGGGAGGATCCTACAATGAGCAGTTCTTC. As protein: CASSEYGVAGGSYNEQFF.

V is TRBV10-2 and J is TRBJ2-7; no reliable D call. V lost 3 bases, J lost 4 bases, and 16 bases lay in between. The germline gives CDR1 WSHSY, CDR2 SAAADI. The CDR3 has 15 amino acids. CDR3 nucleotide sequence: TGCGCCAGCAGTGAAAGTCGTCCTATTAGTTACGAGCAGTACTTC. This sequence encodes CASSESRPISYEQYF.

This chain uses TRBV14 with TRBJ1-2, with TRBD1 identical over 9 bases. Trimming at V came to 2 bases and at J to 1 base, leaving 11 bases not matched to a gene. Germline V gene lookup returns CDR1 SGHDN and CDR2 FVKESK. The CDR3 has 18 amino acids. The CDR3 DNA sequence: TGTGCCAGCAGCCAAACGGGACAGGGAACCTTTCTTAACTATGGCTACACCTTC. Protein: CASSQTGQGTFLNYGYTF.

This chain's CDR3 is CASSLDRNYDSEQFF. CDR3 coding DNA: TGTGCCAGCAGCTTAGATCGTAACTACGACTCGGAGCAGTTCTTC. The V gene is TRBV11-2, the J gene TRBJ2-1, with no clear D. This CDR3 contains 15 residues. Trimming took off 0 bases at V and 10 bases at J, with 16 bases between the two ends. Germline CDR1 SGHAT, CDR2 FQNNGV.

This clone was seen a few times. This chain uses TRBV18 with TRBJ1-2; no reliable D call. Germline V gives CDR1 KGHSH, CDR2 LQKENI. The CDR3 has 14 residues. Between the trimmed V and J ends, which lost 3 bases and 1 base, there was a span of 9 bases. The CDR3 spells CASSPSGSNYGYTF. CDR3 DNA sequence: TGTGCCAGCTCACCTTCGGGGAGTAACTATGGCTACACCTTC.

This rearrangement joins TRBV7-3 to TRBJ2-2; 7 bases map to TRBD1. Germline V gives CDR1 SGHTA, CDR2 FQGTGA. The ends lost 4 bases at V and 0 bases at J; junction bases unmatched: 11. The CDR3 contains 18 residues. The CDR3 DNA follows: TGTGCCAGCAGCTCTGAAGGACAGGCAACTACGAACACCGGGGAGCTGTTTTTT. Residues: CASSSEGQATTNTGELFF.